Presented here are 10 T cell receptor beta chains from one specimen sequenced in a study of blood T cell repertoires in COVID-19 (dated by TCRdb to about 2020). The protocol used for the library was the immunoSEQ multiplex PCR assay. TCRdb re-hosts the immuneACCESS table, in-frame sequences only. Its copies lack some clones; in the studies checked, an unresolved V gene accounts for under half of them, and the cause for the rest is not known. Within this sample are a few hundred thousand clones, with around 87% of them counted one time only. The ten largest clonotypes hold approximately 1.8% of the sample. Sequenced sample: PBMCs or T cells enriched from blood (not recorded which). All receptors come from a man aged 40-55 years in a cohort exposed to, infected with or recovered from COVID-19 (not recorded which).

The chain uses TRBV3-1 (or the pseudogene TRBV3-2) and TRBJ2-5; the match to TRBD1 covers 7 bases. This CDR3 contains 12 residues. Germline V lookup: CDR1 LGHDT, CDR2 YNNKEL (reference sequence). The trim removed 5 bases at V and 4 bases at J, leaving 1 base unmatched. CDR3 amino acids: CASSSGGETQYF. The CDR3 DNA sequence: TGTGCCAGCAGCTCAGGGGGAGAGACCCAGTACTTC.

The rearrangement joins TRBV29-1 to TRBJ1-5; weak D call: TRBD1 (6 bases). The ends were cut back, 4 bases at V and 4 bases at J, with 11 bases in the middle. The CDR3 covers 13 residues. The V gene's germline CDR1 is SQVTM and CDR2 ANQGSEA. The CDR3 region has the DNA TGCAGCGTTGGAACAGGGCCAAATCAGCCCCAGCATTTT. Translated, it gives CSVGTGPNQPQHF.

The J gene is TRBJ2-1, the V gene TRBV2; D is uncertain. This CDR3 is built from 11 residues. The V and J ends lost 7 bases and 5 bases respectively, with 6 bases between them. Germline V gene lookup returns CDR1 SNHLY and CDR2 FYNNEI. The CDR3 region has the DNA TGTGCCAGCAACTACCACAATGAGCAGTTCTTC. It translates to CASNYHNEQFF.

The chain employs TRBV7-9 and TRBJ1-4; no definite D call. Trimming removed 0 bases at V and 8 bases at J, with 7 bases between. Per germline, CDR1 SEHNR and CDR2 FQNEAQ (reference sequence). The CDR3 totals 13 residues. CDR3 DNA sequence: TGTGCCAGCAGCTTAGCTCCGTCGGAAAAACTGTTTTTT. Protein sequence: CASSLAPSEKLFF. Drawing the rest from reference TRBV7-9 and TRBJ1-4, the complete variable domain is DTGVSQNPRHKITKRGQNVTFRCDPISEHNRLYWYRQTLGQGPEFLTYFQNEAQLEKSRLLSDRFSAERPKGSFSTLEIQRTEQGDSAMYLCASSLAPSEKLFFGSGTQLSVL.

CDR3 DNA sequence: TGTGCCACCCGGGGACAGGGAAAAACCGGGGAGCTGTTTTTT. Translating gives CATRGQGKTGELFF. The V and J genes are TRBV5-4 and TRBJ2-2; 9 bases are a match to TRBD1. From germline, CDR1 is SGHNT and CDR2 YYREEE (reference sequence). The ends lost 9 bases at V and 5 bases at J; junction bases unmatched: 8. The CDR3 runs 14 residues.

The chain joins TRBV19 to TRBJ2-3, with D uncertain. Trimming pared 3 bases from V and 6 bases from J, leaving 10 bases between. Germline V gene data show CDR1 as LNHDA and CDR2 as SQIVND (reference sequence). CDR3 size: 13 residues. The CDR3 DNA reads TGTGCCAGTAGTATTGAGGTTTCCGATACGCAGTATTTT. Protein product: CASSIEVSDTQYF.

In its sample, this clone was seen once. The rearrangement joins TRBV10-3 to TRBJ2-1, with 7 bases aligning to TRBD2. CDR3 length: 16 amino acids. The J segment lost 3 bases and the V segment lost 5 bases, leaving 10 bases of the junction unmatched. From germline, CDR1 is ENHRY and CDR2 SYGVKD. The CDR3 loop is CAISPRRASGYNEQFF. The CDR3 coding sequence is TGTGCCATCAGTCCACGGCGGGCTAGCGGCTACAATGAGCAGTTCTTC.

This chain links TRBV19 with TRBJ2-7, with 10 bases aligning to TRBD2. The CDR3 sequence is 16 residues long. J was trimmed by 6 bases and V by 5 bases; bases with no gene match: 13. The germline gives CDR1 LNHDA, CDR2 SQIVND (reference sequence). CDR3 region: CASSPGPLAGVFEQYF. CDR3 coding DNA: TGTGCCAGTAGTCCAGGGCCGCTAGCGGGAGTCTTCGAGCAGTACTTC.

The chain uses TRBV18 and TRBJ1-1; D remains unclear. This CDR3 has 14 amino acids. Trimming removed 1 base at V and 8 bases at J, with 14 bases between. Germline values: CDR1 KGHSH, CDR2 LQKENI. CDR3 sequence reads: CASSPRFLEQEAFF. The DNA of the CDR3 is TGTGCCAGCTCACCACGTTTTCTGGAACAGGAAGCTTTCTTT.

The chain recombines TRBV11-3 with TRBJ2-1; 11 nucleotides match TRBD2. This CDR3 region has 16 residues. V lost 1 base to trimming and J lost 10 bases; unmatched junction nucleotides: 9. Germline values: CDR1 SGHNT, CDR2 YENEEA. The CDR3 loop reads CASSLVGSGRAGEQFF. CDR3 DNA: TGTGCCAGCAGCTTAGTCGGTAGCGGGAGGGCTGGGGAGCAGTTCTTC.